Each of the 16 T cell receptor beta chains below was sequenced from the same sample in a study of T cells in Graves' hyperthyroidism and ophthalmopathy. The investigators amplified TCR beta CDR3 regions from RNA transcripts. With the HTBI primer set, the TCR CDR3 went through a first round of RT-PCR. A single record per CDR3 protein comes from TCRdb applying MiXCR to the multiplex PCR reads. Of around 240,000 distinct CDR3 sequences listed, 15% to 20% were seen once; the top ten hold 28%. The sample taken for sequencing was blood. These receptors were collected from a woman aged 18-29 years with Graves' ophthalmopathy.

CDR3 sequence: CASSSLGTWDNQPQHF. CDR3 sequence (DNA): TGTGCCAGCAGTTCTCTCGGGACCTGGGACAATCAGCCCCAGCATTTT. The J gene is TRBJ1-5, the V gene TRBV28, with D perhaps TRBD1 (5 bases). The CDR3 covers 16 residues. Per germline, CDR1 MDHEN and CDR2 SYDVKM. The V and J ends lost 4 bases and 3 bases respectively, with 16 bases between them.

The chain carries TRBV11-3 and TRBJ1-3, with a tentative D call TRBD1 (6 bases). Trimming removed 4 bases at V and 3 bases at J, with 13 bases between. Germline V lookup: CDR1 SGHNT, CDR2 YENEEA. The CDR3 loop spans 15 amino acids. In nucleotides, the CDR3 is TGTGCCAGCAGCTCCCGGGGGGCCGGTGGAAACACCATATATTTT. It specifies CASSSRGAGGNTIYF.

This clonotype has ten or more counts. The CDR3 spells CASSGLSRGNEQFF. CDR3 coding DNA: TGTGCCAGCAGTGGACTCAGCAGGGGCAATGAGCAGTTCTTC. This chain links TRBV6-1 with TRBJ2-1; D is possibly TRBD1 (6 bases). CDR3 length equals 14 residues. Germline V gene lookup returns CDR1 MNHNS and CDR2 SASEGT. Trimming cost V 4 bases and J 6 bases, with 13 bases left between them.

V usage is TRBV7-2 and J usage is TRBJ1-5; 10 bases are a match to TRBD1. Unmatched junction bases numbered 9, after V lost 0 bases and J lost 7 bases. The CDR3 extends over 17 amino acids. The germline V gene encodes CDR1 SGHTA and CDR2 FQGNSA. CDR3 residues: CASSLARTGGSRQPQHF. CDR3 nucleotide sequence: TGTGCCAGCAGCTTAGCGAGGACAGGGGGAAGTCGGCAGCCCCAGCATTTT.

This clonotype was seen at least ten times. This chain joins TRBV9 and TRBJ2-1; TRBD2 is a possible D gene (5 bases). CDR1 is SGDLS, CDR2 YYNGEE, per germline. The CDR3 has 17 residues. Trimming removed 0 bases at V and 8 bases at J, with 21 bases between. Here the CDR3 DNA reads TGTGCCAGCAGCGTAGCTTCACGCGGGTCAATCGGCGATGAGCAGTTCTTC. Amino acid sequence: CASSVASRGSIGDEQFF.

This clonotype was seen at least ten times. The V call is TRBV30, the J call TRBJ1-3; no clear D gene. Trimming removed 2 bases at V and 0 bases at J, with 8 bases between. Germline CDR1 is GTSNPN and CDR2 is SVGIG (reference sequence). This CDR3 comprises 14 residues. CDR3 DNA sequence: TGTGCCTGGAGTCGACTGATCTCTGGAAACACCATATATTTT. It codes for CAWSRLISGNTIYF.

This clonotype was recorded many times. This rearrangement joins TRBV18 to TRBJ2-1, with 8 bases fitting TRBD1. J lost 5 bases, V lost 1 base, and 16 bases had no gene match. There are 19 residues in the CDR3. Germline CDR1 is KGHSH and CDR2 is LQKENI. CDR3 sequence (DNA): TGTGCCAGCTCACCACGCCAGGGGGCCCCAACCGACCGAAACAATGAGCAGTTCTTC. Translation: CASSPRQGAPTDRNNEQFF.

This clonotype was counted ten times or more. The chain couples TRBV27 to TRBJ1-1; 8 bases match TRBD1. The CDR3 has 14 residues. The germline gives CDR1 MNHEY, CDR2 SMNVEV (reference sequence). V was pared by 6 bases and J by 1 base, with 4 bases of the junction left unmatched. The CDR3 here is CASSSGTGNTEAFF. The CDR3 bases are TGTGCCAGCAGCTCCGGGACAGGGAACACTGAAGCTTTCTTT.

This clonotype turned up a few times. The chain links TRBV27 to TRBJ1-1, with TRBD1 matching 8 bases. The V segment lost 5 bases and the J segment 3 bases; nucleotides outside the gene matches: 8. The CDR3 extends over 15 amino acids. CDR1 is MNHEY, CDR2 SMNVEV, per germline (reference sequence). CDR3 loop: CASSARQGKDTEAFF. CDR3 bases: TGTGCCAGCAGTGCTAGACAGGGGAAGGACACTGAAGCTTTCTTT.

This clonotype was recorded only once. This may come from a read error, since a much larger clone is one base off. The V call is TRBV20-1, the J call TRBJ1-5; 12 bases are a match to TRBD1. The CDR3 has 16 residues. In germline, CDR1 is DFQATT, CDR2 SNEGSKA (reference sequence). The CDR3 protein is CSAGDSGQGANQPQHF. The CDR3 coding sequence is TGCAGTGCTGGAGACTCGGGACAGGGGGCCAATCAGCCCCAGCATTTT.

This chain connects TRBV19 to TRBJ2-5; 8 nucleotides align to TRBD2. The J segment lost 5 bases and the V segment lost 6 bases, leaving 5 bases of the junction unmatched. Germline values: CDR1 LNHDA, CDR2 SQIVND (reference sequence). This CDR3 region has 13 residues. The CDR3 sequence: CASRRTGGETQYF. Written as DNA, the CDR3 is TGTGCCAGTAGGCGTACGGGGGGGGAGACCCAGTACTTC. Full variable domain (rest looked up from reference TRBV19 and TRBJ2-5): DGGITQSPKYLFRKEGQNVTLSCEQNLNHDAMYWYRQDPGQGLRLIYYSQIVNDFQKGDIAEGYSVSREKKESFPLTVTSAQKNPTAFYLCASRRTGGETQYFGPGTRLLVL.

Comment on this clonotype: Being one base from a much bigger clone, this may be a read error. A read error is likely, as this CDR3 ends without the conserved phenylalanine or tryptophan. The DNA of the CDR3 is TGTGCCAGCAGTCCAACCTCCTATAATTCACCCCTCCACCTT. Translating it yields CASSPTSYNSPLHL. The gene calls are TRBV2 and TRBJ1-6, with D unresolved. Germline loops: CDR1 SNHLY, CDR2 FYNNEI. Trimming removed 5 bases at V and 0 bases at J, with 5 bases between. The CDR3 consists of 14 residues.

This chain joins TRBV6-2 or TRBV6-3 and TRBJ2-5; the match to TRBD2 covers 9 bases. V was pared by 0 bases and J by 3 bases, with 5 bases of the junction left unmatched. The germline V gene has CDR1 MNHEY and CDR2 SVGEGT. The CDR3 spans 16 residues. This chain's CDR3 is CASSYSLTSGKETQYF. CDR3 sequence (DNA): TGTGCCAGCAGTTACTCCTTGACTAGCGGTAAAGAGACCCAGTACTTC.

V usage is TRBV5-1 and J usage is TRBJ2-4; D not resolved. V shed 1 base and J shed 1 base, with 6 bases lying between them. The CDR3 has 14 amino acids. Germline CDR1 and CDR2: SGHRS and YFSETQ. CDR3 sequence (DNA): TGCGCCAGCAGCTTGATTAGTGCCAAAAACATTCAGTACTTC. Amino acids: CASSLISAKNIQYF.

This clonotype has at least ten counts. This sequence joins TRBV12-3 or TRBV12-4 and TRBJ2-7, with D unresolved. CDR3 size: 14 residues. V shed 1 base and J shed 2 bases, with 9 bases lying between them. In nucleotides, the CDR3 is TGTGCCAGCAGTTTAGAAGGGTTTGCCTACGAGCAGTACTTC. As protein: CASSLEGFAYEQYF.

This clonotype was seen a few times. The chain employs TRBV5-1 and TRBJ2-7, with 7 bases aligning to TRBD2. This CDR3 spans 15 amino acids. The germline CDR1 and CDR2 sequences are SGHRS and YFSETQ. Trimming removed 0 bases from V and 0 bases from J; junction bases left unmatched: 3. CDR3 coding DNA: TGCGCCAGCAGCTTGGGGGGGACTAACTCCTACGAGCAGTACTTC. It encodes CASSLGGTNSYEQYF. Full variable domain (missing parts from reference TRBV5-1 and TRBJ2-7): KAGVTQTPRYLIKTRGQQVTLSCSPISGHRSVSWYQQTPGQGLQFLFEYFSETQRNKGNFPGRFSGRQFSNSRSEMNVSTLELGDSALYLCASSLGGTNSYEQYFGPGTRLTVT.